This TCR beta chain appears in the sequencing data of a study of blood T cell repertoires in COVID-19. Study summary: Italy, Spain and the United States were the sources of the convalescent and acute COVID-19 samples. In each case, the material was cDNA or gDNA derived from T cells, B-cell-depleted T cells, or PBMCs.

Trimming shortened V by 2 bases and J by 1 base, and 17 bases separated the two germline ends. Germline CDR1 reads LNHDA; CDR2 reads SQIVND (reference sequence). This CDR3 has 17 residues. Original processing notes: The assay estimated nucleated cells by amplifying reference gene primers. This table comes from immunoSEQ multiplex PCR, and its TCRdb copy is limited to in-frame clones, with some not included. The DNA was the basis for D and trimming; V, J and clone size are from that table. The data contain 250,000 or so clones, roughly 86% of them singletons. The sequencing input was peripheral blood. This TCR derives from a woman aged 55-69 years with acute or convalescent COVID-19. V is TRBV19 and J is TRBJ1-1; D gene ambiguous. Written as DNA, the CDR3 is TGTGCCAGTAGTATAAAGTTGTGGGCGCAGGCGAACACTGAAGCTTTCTTT. This gives the protein CASSIKLWAQANTEAFF.